Reported below is one T cell receptor (beta chain). The antigen remains undetermined. Here immunoSEQ multiplex PCR was the method, and the copy in TCRdb shows in-frame clones only, minus some. The data show approximately 25,000 clones, with around 86% seen just once and around 1.1% held by the top ten. J lost 5 bases, V lost 4 bases, and 6 bases had no gene match. In germline, CDR1 is SGHAT, CDR2 FQNNGV. The CDR3 is 14 residues long. The data are from a study of T cells in narcolepsy. The wider study: Healthy controls were enrolled alongside patients with narcolepsy type 1 or type 2. Study-wide findings and caveats: Autoreactive HCRT-specific and TRIB2-specific clonotypes were marked in same-patient CSF-versus-blood CD4+ comparisons. Healthy controls reportedly lacked the autoreactive clonotypes serially found in patients' blood. No autoreactive T cell clone sequences appeared in some memory CD4+ repertoires.

The clonotype was recovered from a human donor with narcolepsy. The specimen sequenced was CD45RA- memory CD4+ T cells from PBMCs. This chain links TRBV11-2 with TRBJ1-1, with 8 bases aligning to TRBD1. The CDR3 here is CASSSTGGRTEAFF. The CDR3 nucleotides read TGTGCCAGCAGCTCAACAGGGGGTAGAACTGAAGCTTTCTTT.